This is a list of T cell receptor beta chains from one sample in a study of CD8 T cells in Susac syndrome. TCRdb used MiXCR to reprocess the immunoSEQ multiplex PCR reads, holding one entry per CDR3 protein. The sample records around 280,000 distinct CDR3 sequences, 80% to 90% being singletons. The sample comprised CD8+ T cells from PBMCs. The receptors derive from a human donor with multiple sclerosis. Each CDR3 is given with its conserved first and last residue. The D gene is left open where the match is weak. Size is omitted from some rows. Given values are once, few, many or a class for expanded clones.

D gene: NA; clone size: NA; V gene: TRBV2; J gene: TRBJ2-2; CDR3 protein: CASADWIFELFF; CDR3 DNA: TGTGCCAGCGCAGATTGGATTTTCGAGCTGTTTTTT
D gene: TRBD1; clone size: NA; V gene: TRBV28; J gene: TRBJ1-2; CDR3 protein: CASTHQGAIGYTF; CDR3 DNA: TGTGCCAGCACTCACCAGGGGGCGATCGGCTACACCTTC
D gene: NA; clone size: NA; V gene: TRBV5-1; J gene: TRBJ2-6; CDR3 protein: CASSLVRTRTGANVLTF; CDR3 DNA: TGCGCCAGCAGCTTGGTTCGGACCCGCACTGGGGCCAACGTCCTGACTTTC
D gene: NA; clone size: NA; V gene: TRBV27; J gene: TRBJ1-2; CDR3 protein: CASSLSFNYGYTF; CDR3 DNA: TGTGCCAGCAGTTTATCTTTTAACTATGGCTACACCTTC
D gene: NA; clone size: few; V gene: TRBV2; J gene: TRBJ2-7; CDR3 protein: CASSEAGAAYEQYF; CDR3 DNA: TGTGCCAGCAGTGAAGCGGGAGCGGCCTACGAGCAGTACTTC
D gene: TRBD1; clone size: NA; V gene: TRBV27; J gene: TRBJ2-7; CDR3 protein: CASSFGDRVYEQYF; CDR3 DNA: TGTGCCAGCAGTTTTGGGGACAGAGTCTACGAGCAGTACTTC
D gene: NA; clone size: once; V gene: TRBV4-1; J gene: TRBJ1-1; CDR3 protein: CASSLEKGRHVNTEAFF; CDR3 DNA: TGCGCCAGCAGCCTGGAAAAGGGGAGACACGTAAACACTGAAGCTTTCTTT
D gene: TRBD1; clone size: NA; V gene: TRBV20-1; J gene: TRBJ2-7; CDR3 protein: CSAKTGLQNFYEQYF; CDR3 DNA: TGCAGTGCTAAGACAGGGCTCCAAAACTTCTACGAGCAGTACTTC
D gene: NA; clone size: NA; V gene: TRBV6-6; J gene: TRBJ2-1; CDR3 protein: CASSYSRNEQFF; CDR3 DNA: TGTGCCAGCAGTTACTCTAGAAATGAGCAGTTCTTC
D gene: NA; clone size: NA; V gene: TRBV13; J gene: TRBJ1-2; CDR3 protein: CASSFGGSSYGYTF; CDR3 DNA: TGTGCCAGCAGCTTCGGGGGGAGTAGCTATGGCTACACCTTC
D gene: NA; clone size: NA; V gene: TRBV27; J gene: TRBJ2-2; CDR3 protein: CASSLTVNTGELFF; CDR3 DNA: TGTGCCAGCAGTCTTACTGTAAACACCGGGGAGCTGTTTTTT
D gene: NA; clone size: NA; V gene: TRBV27; J gene: TRBJ2-1; CDR3 protein: CASINRLGNEQFF; CDR3 DNA: TGTGCCAGCATTAACAGACTGGGGAATGAGCAGTTCTTC
D gene: NA; clone size: NA; V gene: TRBV27; J gene: TRBJ2-5; CDR3 protein: CASSLVARETQYF; CDR3 DNA: TGTGCCAGCAGTTTGGTCGCGCGTGAGACCCAGTACTTC
D gene: NA; clone size: NA; V gene: TRBV7-3; J gene: TRBJ2-3; CDR3 protein: CASSSGLGLPGVTQYF; CDR3 DNA: TGTGCCAGCAGCTCCGGATTGGGACTGCCGGGGGTTACGCAGTATTTT
D gene: NA; clone size: once; V gene: TRBV15; J gene: TRBJ1-5; CDR3 protein: CATSSWSNQPQHF; CDR3 DNA: TGTGCCACCAGCAGCTGGAGCAATCAGCCCCAGCATTTT
D gene: NA; clone size: NA; V gene: TRBV7-9; J gene: TRBJ1-1; CDR3 protein: CASSTAGAFF; CDR3 DNA: TGTGCCAGCAGCACTGCTGGAGCTTTCTTT
D gene: NA; clone size: NA; V gene: TRBV7-3; J gene: TRBJ2-1; CDR3 protein: CASSSLGSLSLHEQFF; CDR3 DNA: TGTGCCAGCAGCTCCCTCGGGAGTCTCTCCCTTCATGAGCAGTTCTTC
D gene: NA; clone size: NA; V gene: TRBV14; J gene: TRBJ1-2; CDR3 protein: CASTYEGLPDGYTF; CDR3 DNA: TGTGCCAGCACCTACGAGGGGCTCCCCGATGGCTACACCTTC
D gene: NA; clone size: NA; V gene: TRBV27; J gene: TRBJ1-3; CDR3 protein: CASSLSESSGNTIYF; CDR3 DNA: TGTGCCAGCAGTTTGAGTGAGAGCTCTGGAAACACCATATATTTT
D gene: NA; clone size: NA; V gene: TRBV7-9; J gene: TRBJ2-3; CDR3 protein: CASSSGYTDTQYF; CDR3 DNA: TGTGCCAGCAGTTCTGGCTACACAGATACGCAGTATTTT
D gene: NA; clone size: NA; V gene: TRBV24-1; J gene: TRBJ2-3; CDR3 protein: CATSDRDRSLQYF; CDR3 DNA: TGTGCCACCAGTGACCGTGACAGAAGCTTACAGTATTTT
D gene: NA; clone size: NA; V gene: TRBV19; J gene: TRBJ1-1; CDR3 protein: CASSQLSRKAEAFF; CDR3 DNA: TGTGCCAGTAGCCAACTGAGCAGAAAGGCTGAAGCTTTCTTT
D gene: NA; clone size: NA; V gene: TRBV12-3/TRBV12-4; J gene: TRBJ2-7; CDR3 protein: CASSPGKGNEQYF; CDR3 DNA: TGTGCCAGCAGTCCGGGGAAAGGGAACGAGCAGTACTTC
D gene: NA; clone size: NA; V gene: TRBV9; J gene: TRBJ1-1; CDR3 protein: CASSVGDRYANTEAFF; CDR3 DNA: TGTGCCAGCAGCGTAGGTGACCGGTACGCGAACACTGAAGCTTTCTTT
D gene: TRBD1; clone size: NA; V gene: TRBV7-9; J gene: TRBJ2-5; CDR3 protein: CASSSVGQQETQYF; CDR3 DNA: TGTGCCAGCAGCTCCGTGGGACAGCAAGAGACCCAGTACTTC
D gene: NA; clone size: NA; V gene: TRBV12-5; J gene: TRBJ2-5; CDR3 protein: CASGFYAGSETQYF; CDR3 DNA: TGTGCTAGTGGTTTTTACGCAGGGTCAGAGACCCAGTACTTC
D gene: NA; clone size: NA; V gene: TRBV9; J gene: TRBJ2-2; CDR3 protein: CASSVLNRVVGTGELFF; CDR3 DNA: TGTGCCAGCAGCGTACTTAACAGGGTCGTGGGCACCGGGGAGCTGTTTTTT
D gene: TRBD2; clone size: once; V gene: TRBV9; J gene: TRBJ2-3; CDR3 protein: CASSVAGGSTDTQYF; CDR3 DNA: TGTGCCAGCAGCGTGGCGGGAGGTTCCACAGATACGCAGTATTTT